A single sample gave rise to the 21 T cell receptor beta chains below, sequenced in a study of molecular identifiers for immune sequencing clone quantification. TCRdb called the PCR reads again in MiXCR, with one record for every CDR3 protein. The data show around 460,000 distinct CDR3 sequences, with about 21% seen just once and 0.65% to 0.95% held by the top ten. The sample comprised naive CD8+ T cells from blood, with Jurkat cell RNA spiked in. Subset defined: FACS-sorted CD8+CD4-CCR7+CD45RA+ naive T cells. Receptor source: a human donor in good health. Some libraries in this study had Jurkat cell RNA spiked in.

The chain is built from TRBV19 and TRBJ2-2; weak D call: TRBD1 (6 bases). This CDR3 contains 13 residues. V was cut by 7 bases and J by 1 base, with 7 bases left in between. From germline, CDR1 is LNHDA and CDR2 SQIVND (reference sequence). CDR3 sequence (DNA): TGTGCCAGTACGGGACAGAACACCGGGGAGCTGTTTTTT. It encodes CASTGQNTGELFF.

This clonotype was recorded a few times. This sequence joins TRBV29-1 and TRBJ2-1; 14 bases are shared with TRBD2. This CDR3 has 15 residues. Per germline, CDR1 SQVTM and CDR2 ANQGSEA. V was clipped by 8 bases and J by 4 bases; unmatched bases: 7. The CDR3 reads CSFGTSGSLYNEQFF. In DNA, the CDR3 is TGCAGCTTCGGGACTAGCGGGAGCCTTTACAATGAGCAGTTCTTC.

This clonotype has a count of ten or more. The rearrangement links TRBV4-1 to TRBJ2-3, with D possibly TRBD2 on 6 matching bases. Trimming left V 4 bases short and J 1 base short, with 15 bases between. Germline loops: CDR1 MGHRA, CDR2 YSYEKL. This CDR3 has 16 residues. The CDR3 bases are TGCGCCAGCAGCCTGGTGAGGGAGCGGGGCACAGATACGCAGTATTTT. Protein product: CASSLVRERGTDTQYF.

The rearrangement joins TRBV25-1 to TRBJ2-5; possible D gene TRBD2, 6 bases. In germline, CDR1 is MGHDK, CDR2 SYGVNS. This CDR3 contains 13 residues. V lost 3 bases and J lost 10, with 15 bases in between. For the CDR3, the DNA is TGTGCCAGCAGTGATTTTACGGGGGATATCCAGTACTTC. Residues: CASSDFTGDIQYF.

Only a few counts were recorded for this clonotype. The V gene is TRBV30, the J gene TRBJ2-2; TRBD1 is a possible D gene (5 bases). The CDR3 length is 12 residues. The V end was cut by 1 base, the J end by 7 bases, with 7 bases between. Germline V gives CDR1 GTSNPN, CDR2 SVGIG (reference sequence). The CDR3 protein is CAWSADSGELFF. The CDR3 nucleotides are TGTGCCTGGAGTGCCGACAGCGGGGAGCTGTTTTTT.

A few counts support this clonotype. The rearrangement uses TRBV12-3 or TRBV12-4 and TRBJ2-5; possible D gene TRBD2, 6 bases. There are 13 residues in the CDR3. V dropped 6 bases and J dropped 2 bases, with 10 bases sitting between them. CDR3 sequence reads: CASSHSGQETQYF. For the CDR3, the DNA is TGTGCCAGCAGCCACAGCGGGCAAGAGACCCAGTACTTC.

This clonotype has only a few counts. The chain couples TRBV16 to TRBJ1-1, with 10 bases fitting TRBD1. Germline V gene data show CDR1 as KGHSY and CDR2 as FQNENV. CDR3 length equals 18 residues. J gave up 4 bases and V 2 bases, and 13 bases lay outside the gene matches. The CDR3 loop is CASSQNVRQGARGTEAFF. The CDR3 nucleotides read TGTGCCAGCAGCCAAAACGTCCGACAGGGGGCGCGGGGCACTGAAGCTTTCTTT.

This clonotype was recorded a few times. V usage is TRBV27 and J usage is TRBJ1-1; D possibly corresponds to TRBD1 (6 bases). CDR1 and CDR2 from the germline V gene are MNHEY and SMNVEV (reference sequence). V was pared by 0 bases and J by 6 bases, with 17 bases between. The CDR3 sequence is 16 residues long. CDR3 region: CASSLSSGGARAEAFF. CDR3 in DNA: TGTGCCAGCAGTTTATCGAGTGGGGGGGCGCGAGCTGAAGCTTTCTTT.

This clonotype appeared a few times. The chain combines TRBV29-1 with TRBJ2-7, with D possibly being TRBD1 or TRBD2 (5 bases each). The CDR3 covers 14 residues. From germline, CDR1 is SQVTM and CDR2 ANQGSEA. Trimming left V 6 bases short and J 0 bases short, with 15 bases between. The CDR3 spells CSVGLRDGSYEQYF. Written as DNA, the CDR3 is TGCAGCGTCGGACTCCGGGACGGCTCCTACGAGCAGTACTTC.

V is TRBV19 and J is TRBJ1-5; no definite D call. Trimming stripped 9 bases from V and 1 base from J, with 10 bases between. This CDR3 has 13 amino acids. Per the germline V gene, CDR1 is LNHDA and CDR2 is SQIVND (reference sequence). The CDR3 sequence: CASRMGSNQPQHF. The CDR3 region has the DNA TGTGCCAGCCGCATGGGGAGCAATCAGCCCCAGCATTTT. The variable domain in full, completed from reference TRBV19 and TRBJ1-5, reads DGGITQSPKYLFRKEGQNVTLSCEQNLNHDAMYWYRQDPGQGLRLIYYSQIVNDFQKGDIAEGYSVSREKKESFPLTVTSAQKNPTAFYLCASRMGSNQPQHFGDGTRLSIL.

A word on this clonotype: This sequence may be a read error, since a much larger clone differs from it by one base. The rearrangement joins TRBV6-6 to TRBJ2-1; 8 nucleotides agree with TRBD2. The V and J ends lost 2 bases and 9 bases, in that order; junction bases with no gene match: 9. The germline V gene encodes CDR1 MNHNY and CDR2 SVGAGI (reference sequence). The CDR3 consists of 15 residues. DNA for the CDR3: TGTGCCAGCAGTTACACCAGCGGACTAGCTAGTGAGCAGTTCTTC. Protein product: CASSYTSGLASEQFF.

The chain recombines TRBV5-6 with TRBJ1-1; tentative D call: TRBD1 (5 bases). V shed 4 bases and J shed 4 bases, with 20 bases lying between them. Germline V lookup: CDR1 SGHDT, CDR2 YYEEEE. This CDR3 region has 16 residues. Here the CDR3 reads CASSPPVGRVFTEAFF. The CDR3 DNA reads TGTGCCAGCAGCCCCCCGGTCGGCAGGGTGTTCACTGAAGCTTTCTTT. Supplemented by reference TRBV5-6 and TRBJ1-1, the full variable domain reads DAGVTQSPTHLIKTRGQQVTLRCSPKSGHDTVSWYQQALGQGPQFIFQYYEEEERQRGNFPDRFSGHQFPNYSSELNVNALLLGDSALYLCASSPPVGRVFTEAFFGQGTRLTVV.

The CDR3 DNA follows: TGTGCCAGCAGCATCCCGGAATTCCGGGACACAGATACGCAGTATTTT. Encoded protein: CASSIPEFRDTDTQYF. V and J are TRBV7-2 and TRBJ2-3, with D tentatively TRBD2 (5 bases). Germline V gene data show CDR1 as SGHTA and CDR2 as FQGNSA. This CDR3 comprises 16 residues. Deletions cut 5 bases from V and 2 bases from J, with 17 bases between.

This clonotype was seen at least ten times. J is TRBJ2-5 and V is TRBV7-9; 12 bases match TRBD2. CDR3 size: 19 residues. V gave up 5 bases and J gave up 4 bases; unmatched junction bases: 17. Looked up from germline, CDR1 is SEHNR and CDR2 is FQNEAQ (reference sequence). The CDR3 DNA follows: TGTGCCAGCAGCCCCAGTCATACCCTAGCGGGGGGGCATCGAGAGACCCAGTACTTC. Protein product: CASSPSHTLAGGHRETQYF.

This chain uses TRBV10-1 with TRBJ2-3; 8 nucleotides align to TRBD2. CDR3 length: 15 residues. Looked up from germline, CDR1 is WNHNN and CDR2 is SYGVQD (reference sequence). Trimming cost V 3 bases and J 2 bases; bases outside gene matches: 4. CDR3 sequence (DNA): TGCGCCAGCAGTGATTTAGCGGGGTCCACAGATACGCAGTATTTT. Protein sequence: CASSDLAGSTDTQYF.

This clonotype was counted between two and nine times. V usage is TRBV4-1 and J usage is TRBJ2-1; D remains unclear. V gave up 4 bases and J gave up 6 bases, with 16 bases separating them. Germline V gene sequence: CDR1 MGHRA, CDR2 YSYEKL. The length of the CDR3 is 15 residues. The DNA of the CDR3 is TGCGCCAGCAGCCTCTCGGCCAAGGGCCTCAATGAGCAGTTCTTC. It translates to CASSLSAKGLNEQFF.

This sequence joins TRBV4-3 and TRBJ2-7; possibly TRBD1 for D (5 bases). V lost 5 bases, J lost 0 bases, and 20 bases lay in between. The CDR3 sequence is 17 residues long. Germline V gene data show CDR1 as LGHNA and CDR2 as YSLEER. The CDR3: CASSDTLQVSSSYEQYF. As DNA, the CDR3 is TGCGCCAGCAGCGACACGTTACAGGTTTCGAGCTCCTACGAGCAGTACTTC.

This chain uses TRBV7-9 with TRBJ2-5; a weak D match, TRBD2 (6 bases). Germline lookup yields CDR1 SEHNR and CDR2 FQNEAQ (reference sequence). V lost 2 bases and J 4 bases, leaving 11 bases between the germline ends. CDR3 size: 14 residues. CDR3 loop: CASSLRGVRETQYF. DNA for the CDR3: TGTGCCAGCAGCTTACGCGGGGTCCGAGAGACCCAGTACTTC.

This clonotype has at least ten counts. J is TRBJ2-3 and V is TRBV12-3 or TRBV12-4; maybe TRBD1 (5 bases). The CDR3 is 16 amino acids. V lost 6 bases to trimming and J lost 1 base, with 17 bases between them. CDR3 protein: CASRPQGFGGTDTQYF. As DNA, the CDR3 is TGTGCCAGCAGACCGCAGGGATTTGGCGGCACAGATACGCAGTATTTT.

The genes are TRBV30 and TRBJ1-2, with D perhaps matching TRBD1 (6 bases). The CDR3 spans 14 residues. Trimming left V 1 base short and J 2 bases short, with 11 bases between. Germline CDR1 is GTSNPN and CDR2 is SVGIG (reference sequence). The CDR3, as DNA: TGTGCCTGGAGTGCCAGGACAGCAAACTATGGCTACACCTTC. Its protein product is CAWSARTANYGYTF.

This clonotype has ten or more counts. This chain uses TRBV20-1 with TRBJ1-5; D is unresolved. The V gene's germline CDR1 is DFQATT and CDR2 SNEGSKA (reference sequence). The CDR3 is 15 residues long. V gave up 2 bases and J gave up 2 bases, with 13 bases separating them. CDR3 DNA sequence: TGCAGTGCTAGAAGCAGTTTCTTAGGCAATCAGCCCCAGCATTTT. This translates into CSARSSFLGNQPQHF.